These 18 T cell receptor beta chains originate from one sample sequenced in a study of blood T cells in healthy people across ages. A second roughly 6 to 11 cycle PCR used barcoded and J-beta primers. TCRdb independently ran MiXCR on the 5' RACE reads; one entry per CDR3 protein. This sample has hundreds of thousands of distinct CDR3 sequences, with around two fifths found just once. The sample consisted of blood. The receptor source for this set is a man aged 55 to 70 in good health.

The chain recombines TRBV11-2 with TRBJ1-4, with TRBD1 identical over 7 bases. V shed 5 bases and J 7 bases; nucleotides not matched to a gene: 10. From germline, CDR1 is SGHAT and CDR2 FQNNGV. This CDR3 comprises 15 residues. In nucleotides, the CDR3 is TGTGCCAGCAGCGCCCACAGGGGAGGGGGTGAAAAACTGTTTTTT. It translates to CASSAHRGGGEKLFF.

This clonotype turned up a few times. The J gene is TRBJ1-2, the V gene TRBV6-5, with D perhaps matching TRBD1 (5 bases). This CDR3 comprises 13 residues. Germline V gene lookup returns CDR1 MNHEY and CDR2 SVGAGI. The ends were cut back, 5 bases at V and 8 bases at J, with 15 bases in the middle. The CDR3 region is CASSTPGRRGYTF. The DNA for the CDR3 is TGTGCCAGCAGTACACCGGGACGGAGGGGCTACACCTTC.

In its sample, this clonotype was seen a few times. CDR3 nucleotide sequence: TGCAGCGTCGGACATGCGGGCAATCAGCCCCAGCATTTT. Protein product: CSVGHAGNQPQHF. The chain combines TRBV29-1 with TRBJ1-5; D is possibly TRBD1 (5 bases). Between the trimmed V and J ends, which lost 6 bases and 2 bases, there was a span of 11 bases. The germline gives CDR1 SQVTM, CDR2 ANQGSEA. The CDR3 totals 13 residues.

This clonotype was seen ten or more times. The chain combines TRBV27 with TRBJ2-7; perhaps TRBD2 as D (6 bases). The CDR3 length is 11 residues. CDR1 and CDR2 (germline): MNHEY, SMNVEV (reference sequence). V was clipped by 3 bases and J by 7 bases, with 7 bases between them. CDR3 in DNA: TGTGCCAGCAGTTTTGGGAGGGAGCAGTACTTC. Residues: CASSFGREQYF.

This clonotype was seen more than once but under ten times. The rearrangement joins TRBV28 to TRBJ1-6; 7 bases line up with TRBD1. With V trimmed by 4 bases and J by 7 bases, 13 bases remained unmatched. The germline gives CDR1 MDHEN, CDR2 SYDVKM. CDR3 length: 17 amino acids. The chain's CDR3 is CASSSPTGTGANSPLHF. Written as DNA, the CDR3 is TGTGCCAGCAGTTCTCCGACAGGGACGGGGGCCAATTCACCCCTCCACTTT.

The genes are TRBV6-6 and TRBJ1-2; the match to TRBD1 covers 11 bases. This CDR3 comprises 15 residues. Germline V gives CDR1 MNHNY, CDR2 SVGAGI (reference sequence). V trimming: 6 bases; J trimming: 3 bases; junction bases outside the gene matches: 6. Written as DNA, the CDR3 is TGTGCCAGCAGACCGGGACAGGGGGTTGACTATGGCTACACCTTC. It translates to CASRPGQGVDYGYTF.

In this sample, this clonotype turned up many times. The gene calls are TRBV29-1 and TRBJ1-5; no clear D. This CDR3 region has 13 residues. V was cut by 5 bases and J by 7 bases, with 15 bases left in between. Germline values: CDR1 SQVTM, CDR2 ANQGSEA. Written as DNA, the CDR3 is TGCAGCGTTCTTCCAGGCTTGGGACAGCCCCAGCATTTT. It specifies CSVLPGLGQPQHF.

The CDR3 protein is CSAPLAGTDTGELFF. CDR3 sequence (DNA): TGCAGTGCCCCTTTAGCGGGGACGGACACCGGGGAGCTGTTTTTT. The genes are TRBV20-1 and TRBJ2-2, with TRBD2 identical over 8 bases. J lost 3 bases, V lost 6 bases, and 9 bases had no gene match. Germline assignment: CDR1 DFQATT and CDR2 SNEGSKA (reference sequence). This CDR3 comprises 15 residues.

The V and J genes are TRBV20-1 and TRBJ1-5; TRBD1 aligns across 9 bases. CDR1 and CDR2 from the germline V gene are DFQATT and SNEGSKA (reference sequence). With 2 bases clipped from V and 7 bases from J, the junction kept 9 bases outside the gene matches. This CDR3 has 15 residues. CDR3 nucleotide sequence: TGCAGTGCTAGACAAGGGGGGACAGGGAGCCAGCCCCAGCATTTT. It encodes CSARQGGTGSQPQHF.

J is TRBJ1-1 and V is TRBV9; TRBD1 is a possible D gene (5 bases). V gave up 4 bases and J gave up 7 bases, with 17 bases separating them. The CDR3 covers 14 residues. Looked up from germline, CDR1 is SGDLS and CDR2 is YYNGEE. This CDR3 reads CASSRRIGAGEAFF. The CDR3, as DNA: TGTGCCAGCAGCAGAAGAATTGGGGCGGGTGAAGCTTTCTTT. Based on the CDR3 plus reference TRBV9 and TRBJ1-1, the full variable domain is DSGVTQTPKHLITATGQRVTLRCSPRSGDLSVYWYQQSLDQGLQFLIQYYNGEERAKGNILERFSAQQFPDLHSELNLSSLELGDSALYFCASSRRIGAGEAFFGQGTRLTVV.

The chain links TRBV12-3 or TRBV12-4 to TRBJ1-1, with D perhaps TRBD1 (5 bases). The CDR3 consists of 15 residues. V gave up 1 base and J gave up 1 base, with 10 bases separating them. CDR3 loop: CASSLGGIGNTEAFF. The CDR3 DNA is TGTGCCAGCAGTTTAGGGGGGATAGGGAACACTGAAGCTTTCTTT.

This clonotype was observed a few times. J is TRBJ2-1 and V is TRBV9; D possibly corresponds to TRBD2 (7 bases). Trimming removed 3 bases from V and 4 bases from J, with 17 bases in between. The CDR3 runs to 16 residues. CDR1 is SGDLS, CDR2 YYNGEE, per germline. The CDR3 loop reads CASSGGRGRFYNEQFF. DNA for the CDR3: TGTGCCAGCAGCGGGGGGCGGGGGAGGTTTTACAATGAGCAGTTCTTC.

The rearrangement joins TRBV20-1 to TRBJ2-1; D assignment may be TRBD1 or TRBD2 (6 bases each). From germline, CDR1 is DFQATT and CDR2 SNEGSKA (reference sequence). Trimming left V 6 bases short and J 7 bases short, with 19 bases between. The CDR3 length is 14 residues. The CDR3: CSAPHQKGGNEQFF. The CDR3 DNA reads TGCAGTGCCCCTCACCAAAAAGGGGGGAATGAGCAGTTCTTC.

The chain has TRBV5-1 and TRBJ2-5, with 7 bases identical to TRBD1. The DNA end favors TRBJ2-7, so the J call may be wrong. Germline CDR1 reads SGHRS; CDR2 reads YFSETQ. The CDR3 length is 17 residues. For the CDR3, the DNA is TGCGCCAGCAGCTCAACAGGGGCCAGCGGTGGGATCTACGAGCAGTACTTC. This encodes CASSSTGASGGIYEQYF.

The V gene is TRBV4-2, the J gene TRBJ2-7, with 10 bases matching TRBD1. Germline V gives CDR1 LGHNA, CDR2 YNFKEQ. The CDR3 contains 15 residues. Trimming at V came to 5 bases and at J to 5 bases, leaving 9 bases not matched to a gene. The CDR3: CASSSPGDRGDEQYF. CDR3 bases: TGTGCCAGCAGCTCACCCGGGGACAGGGGCGACGAGCAGTACTTC.

The J gene is TRBJ1-1, the V gene TRBV29-1; 7 bases map to TRBD1. CDR3 length: 12 amino acids. Germline CDR1 and CDR2: SQVTM and ANQGSEA. J was trimmed by 8 bases and V by 7 bases; bases with no gene match: 10. The CDR3 is CSARVGDREAFF. The CDR3 DNA follows: TGCAGCGCCCGGGTTGGGGACAGAGAAGCTTTCTTT.

This clonotype was detected a few times. The rearrangement uses TRBV6-1 and TRBJ2-3; no reliable D call. CDR1 MNHNS and CDR2 SASEGT come from the germline V gene. The CDR3 runs to 14 residues. V was pared by 3 bases and J by 8 bases, with 15 bases between. The chain's CDR3 is CASSDSGFTITQYF. CDR3 DNA sequence: TGTGCCAGCAGTGATTCAGGATTCACGATTACGCAGTATTTT.

This clonotype was detected a few times. This chain links TRBV15 with TRBJ2-1; TRBD2 agrees at 7 bases. This CDR3 is 12 amino acids long. Looked up from germline, CDR1 is LNHNV and CDR2 is YYDKDF (reference sequence). V trimming: 6 bases; J trimming: 5 bases; junction bases outside the gene matches: 1. The CDR3 bases are TGTGCCACCAGGGGACTACACAATGAGCAGTTCTTC. The encoded protein is CATRGLHNEQFF.